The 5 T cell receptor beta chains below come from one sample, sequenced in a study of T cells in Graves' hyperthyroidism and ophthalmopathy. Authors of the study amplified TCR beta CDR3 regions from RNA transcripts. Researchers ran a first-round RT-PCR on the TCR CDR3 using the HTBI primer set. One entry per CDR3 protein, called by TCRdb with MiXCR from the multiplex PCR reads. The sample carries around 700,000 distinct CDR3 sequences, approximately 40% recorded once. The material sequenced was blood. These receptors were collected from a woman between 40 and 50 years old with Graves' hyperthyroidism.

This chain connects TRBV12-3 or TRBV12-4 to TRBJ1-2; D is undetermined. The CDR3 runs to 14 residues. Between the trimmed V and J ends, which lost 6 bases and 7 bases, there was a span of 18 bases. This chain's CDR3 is CASRPDSVITGYTF. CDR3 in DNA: TGTGCCAGCAGACCTGATTCGGTGATTACTGGCTACACCTTC.

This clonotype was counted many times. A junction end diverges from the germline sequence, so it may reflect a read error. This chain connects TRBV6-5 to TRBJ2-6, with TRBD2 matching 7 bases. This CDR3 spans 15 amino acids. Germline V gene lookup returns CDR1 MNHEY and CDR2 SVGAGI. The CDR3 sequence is CASSYGGSGANVLTF. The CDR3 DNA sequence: TGCGCCAGCAGCTACGGGGGGTCCGGGGCCAACGTCCTGACTTTC.

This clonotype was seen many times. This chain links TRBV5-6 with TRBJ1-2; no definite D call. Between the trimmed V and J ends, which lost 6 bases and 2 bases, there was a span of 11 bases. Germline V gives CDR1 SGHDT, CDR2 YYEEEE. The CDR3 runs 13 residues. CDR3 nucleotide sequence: TGTGCCAGCATTGGACCGGAAAACTATGGCTACACCTTC. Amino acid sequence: CASIGPENYGYTF.

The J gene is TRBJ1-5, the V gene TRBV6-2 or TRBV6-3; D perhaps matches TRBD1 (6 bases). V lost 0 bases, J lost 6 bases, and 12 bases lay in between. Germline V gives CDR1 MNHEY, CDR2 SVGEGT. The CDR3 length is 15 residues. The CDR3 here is CASSYSAGVVQPQHF. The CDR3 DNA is TGTGCCAGCAGTTACTCGGCAGGGGTCGTTCAGCCCCAGCATTTT.

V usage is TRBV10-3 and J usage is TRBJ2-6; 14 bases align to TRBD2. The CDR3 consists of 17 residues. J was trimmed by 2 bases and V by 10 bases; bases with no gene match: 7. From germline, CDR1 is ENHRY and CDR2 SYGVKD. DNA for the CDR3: TGTGCCAGCAGGGGACTAGCGGGAGCCCCTGGGGCCAACGTCCTGACTTTC. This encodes CASRGLAGAPGANVLTF.